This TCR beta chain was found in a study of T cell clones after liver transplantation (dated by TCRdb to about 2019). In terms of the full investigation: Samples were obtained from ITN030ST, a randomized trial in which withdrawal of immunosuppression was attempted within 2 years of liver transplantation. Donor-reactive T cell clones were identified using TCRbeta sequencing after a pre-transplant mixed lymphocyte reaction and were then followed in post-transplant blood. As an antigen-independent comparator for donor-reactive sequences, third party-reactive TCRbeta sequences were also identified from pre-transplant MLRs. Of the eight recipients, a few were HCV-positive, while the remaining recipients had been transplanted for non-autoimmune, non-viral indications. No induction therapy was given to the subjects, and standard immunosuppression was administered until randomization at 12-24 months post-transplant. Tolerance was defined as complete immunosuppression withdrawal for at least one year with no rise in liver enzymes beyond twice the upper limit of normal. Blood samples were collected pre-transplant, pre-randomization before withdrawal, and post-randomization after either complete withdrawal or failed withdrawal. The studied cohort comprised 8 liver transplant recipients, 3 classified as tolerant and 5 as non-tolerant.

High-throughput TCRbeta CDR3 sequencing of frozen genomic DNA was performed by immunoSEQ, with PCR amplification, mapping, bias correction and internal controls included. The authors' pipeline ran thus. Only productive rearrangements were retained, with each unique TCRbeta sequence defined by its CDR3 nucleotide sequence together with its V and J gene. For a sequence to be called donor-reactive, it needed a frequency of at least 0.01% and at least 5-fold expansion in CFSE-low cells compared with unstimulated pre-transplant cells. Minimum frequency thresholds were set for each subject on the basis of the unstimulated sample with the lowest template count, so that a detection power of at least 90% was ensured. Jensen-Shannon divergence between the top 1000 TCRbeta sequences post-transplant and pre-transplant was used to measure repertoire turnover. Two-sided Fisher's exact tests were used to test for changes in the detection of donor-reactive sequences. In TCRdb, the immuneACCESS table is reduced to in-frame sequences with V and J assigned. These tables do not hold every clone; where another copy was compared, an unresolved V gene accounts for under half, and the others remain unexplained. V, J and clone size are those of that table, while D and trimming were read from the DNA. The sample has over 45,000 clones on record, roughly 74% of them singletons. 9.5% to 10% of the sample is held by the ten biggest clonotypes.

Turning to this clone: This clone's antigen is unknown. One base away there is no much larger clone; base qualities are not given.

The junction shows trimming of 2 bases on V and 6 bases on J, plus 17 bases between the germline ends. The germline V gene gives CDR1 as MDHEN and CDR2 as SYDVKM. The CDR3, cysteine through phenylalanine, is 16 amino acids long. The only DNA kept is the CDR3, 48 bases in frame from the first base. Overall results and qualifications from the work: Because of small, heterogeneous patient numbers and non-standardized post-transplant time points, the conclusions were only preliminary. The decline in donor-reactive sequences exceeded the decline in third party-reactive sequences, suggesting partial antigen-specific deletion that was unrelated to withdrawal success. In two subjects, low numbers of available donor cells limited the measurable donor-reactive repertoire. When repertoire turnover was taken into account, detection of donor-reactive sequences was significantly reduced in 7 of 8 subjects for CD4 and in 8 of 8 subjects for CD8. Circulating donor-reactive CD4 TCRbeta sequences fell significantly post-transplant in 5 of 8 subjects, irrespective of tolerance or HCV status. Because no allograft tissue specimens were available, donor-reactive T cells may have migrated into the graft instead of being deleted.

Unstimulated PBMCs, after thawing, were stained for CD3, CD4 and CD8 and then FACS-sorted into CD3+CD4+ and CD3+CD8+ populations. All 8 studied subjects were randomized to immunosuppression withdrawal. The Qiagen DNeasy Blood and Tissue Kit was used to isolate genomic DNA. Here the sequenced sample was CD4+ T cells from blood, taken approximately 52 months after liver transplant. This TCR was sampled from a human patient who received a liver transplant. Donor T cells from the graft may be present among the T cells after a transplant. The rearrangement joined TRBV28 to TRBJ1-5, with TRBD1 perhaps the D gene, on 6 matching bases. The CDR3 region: CASSLGQGRNRQPQHF. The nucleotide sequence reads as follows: TGTGCCAGCAGTTTAGGGCAGGGGAGGAATCGTCAGCCCCAGCATTTT.